This T cell receptor beta chain came from a study of T-cell memory formation after mild COVID-19. Ten or more counts support this clonotype. As yet, its antigen is unknown. Constant-segment primers and 5'RACE yielded cDNA libraries for TCR alpha and TCR beta, each carrying sample barcodes and UMIs. TCRdb independently ran MiXCR on the 5' RACE reads; one entry per CDR3 protein. This table has more than 350,000 distinct CDR3 sequences, roughly 15% appearing once. General study results and limits: Contracting CD8+ clones were enriched in EMRA, CD4+ mainly in CM and EM. Certain responding clones were present in pre-infection memory, suggesting participation of cross-reactive memory.

The CDR3 has 15 amino acids. Germline V CDR1 and CDR2: SGHTA, FQGTGA. Trimming stripped 2 bases from V and 3 bases from J, with 11 bases between. The chain links TRBV7-3 to TRBJ1-5; a possible D gene is TRBD1 (5 bases). What was sequenced was PBMCs or a T cell subset sorted from them (not recorded which). The receptor comes from a man aged 18 to 29 who had mild COVID-19 (a few samples of this study predate the infection). Cell type and time point are not known. The CDR3 sequence is CASSLLPGANQPQHF. CDR3 DNA: TGTGCCAGCAGCTTATTACCCGGGGCCAATCAGCCCCAGCATTTT.